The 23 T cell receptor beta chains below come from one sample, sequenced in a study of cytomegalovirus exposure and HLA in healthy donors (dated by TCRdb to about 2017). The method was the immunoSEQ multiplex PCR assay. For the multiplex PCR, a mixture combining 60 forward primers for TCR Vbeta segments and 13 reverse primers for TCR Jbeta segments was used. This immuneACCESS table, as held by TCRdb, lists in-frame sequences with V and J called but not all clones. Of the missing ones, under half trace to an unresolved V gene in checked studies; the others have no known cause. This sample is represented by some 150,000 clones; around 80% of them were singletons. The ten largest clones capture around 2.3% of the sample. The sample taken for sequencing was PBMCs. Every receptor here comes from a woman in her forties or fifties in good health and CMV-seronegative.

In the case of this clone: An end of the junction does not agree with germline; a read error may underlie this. CDR3 protein: CSSSQRTSGVTDTQYF. CDR3 DNA: TGTTCCAGCAGCCAAAGGACTAGCGGGGTCACAGATACGCAGTATTTT. The chain combines TRBV7-9 with TRBJ2-3, with TRBD2 matching over 12 bases. The CDR3 sequence is 16 residues long. From germline, CDR1 is SEHNR and CDR2 FQNEAQ (reference sequence).

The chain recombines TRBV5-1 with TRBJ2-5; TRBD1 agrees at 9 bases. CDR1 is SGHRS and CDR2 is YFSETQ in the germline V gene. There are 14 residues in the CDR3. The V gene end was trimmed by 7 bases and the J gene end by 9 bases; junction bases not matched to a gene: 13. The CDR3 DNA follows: TGCGCCAGCCTCCCCGGACAGGGGTTAGGGCCCCAGTACTTC. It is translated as CASLPGQGLGPQYF.

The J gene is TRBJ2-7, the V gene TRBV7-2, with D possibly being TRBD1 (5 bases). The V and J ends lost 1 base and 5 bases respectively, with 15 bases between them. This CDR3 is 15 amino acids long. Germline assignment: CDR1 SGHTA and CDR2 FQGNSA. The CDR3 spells CASSLGAGRYHEQYF. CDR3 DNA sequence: TGTGCCAGCAGCTTAGGGGCAGGGCGCTACCACGAGCAGTACTTC.

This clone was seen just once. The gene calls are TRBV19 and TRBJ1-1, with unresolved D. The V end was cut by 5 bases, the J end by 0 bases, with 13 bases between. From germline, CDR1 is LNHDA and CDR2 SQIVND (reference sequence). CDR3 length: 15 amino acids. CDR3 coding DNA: TGTGCCAGTAGTGTCTCGGGAGGGATGAACACTGAAGCTTTCTTT. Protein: CASSVSGGMNTEAFF.

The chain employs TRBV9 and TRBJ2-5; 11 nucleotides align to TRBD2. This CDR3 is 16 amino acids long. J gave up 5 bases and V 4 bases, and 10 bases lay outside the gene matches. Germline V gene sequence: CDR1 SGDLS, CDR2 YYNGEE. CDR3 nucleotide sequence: TGTGCCAGCAGCCCCTATAGCGGGGGGGCTTGGGAGACCCAGTACTTC. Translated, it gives CASSPYSGGAWETQYF.

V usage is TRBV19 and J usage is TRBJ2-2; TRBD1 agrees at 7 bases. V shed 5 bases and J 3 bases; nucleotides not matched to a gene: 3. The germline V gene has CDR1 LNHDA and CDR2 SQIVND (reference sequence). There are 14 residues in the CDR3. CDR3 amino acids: CASSVGQYTGELFF. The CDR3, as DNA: TGTGCCAGTAGTGTGGGACAGTACACCGGGGAGCTGTTTTTT. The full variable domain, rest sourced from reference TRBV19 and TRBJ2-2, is DGGITQSPKYLFRKEGQNVTLSCEQNLNHDAMYWYRQDPGQGLRLIYYSQIVNDFQKGDIAEGYSVSREKKESFPLTVTSAQKNPTAFYLCASSVGQYTGELFFGEGSRLTVL.

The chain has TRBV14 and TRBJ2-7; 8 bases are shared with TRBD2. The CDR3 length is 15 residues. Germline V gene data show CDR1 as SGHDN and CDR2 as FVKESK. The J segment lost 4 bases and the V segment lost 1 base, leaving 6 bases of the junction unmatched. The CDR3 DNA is TGTGCCAGCAGCCAAGGCGGGGGGCGTTTGTACGAGCAGTACTTC. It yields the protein CASSQGGGRLYEQYF. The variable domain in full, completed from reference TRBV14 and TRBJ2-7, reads EAGVTQFPSHSVIEKGQTVTLRCDPISGHDNLYWYRRVMGKEIKFLLHFVKESKQDESGMPNNRFLAERTGGTYSTLKVQPAELEDSGVYFCASSQGGGRLYEQYFGPGTRLTVT.

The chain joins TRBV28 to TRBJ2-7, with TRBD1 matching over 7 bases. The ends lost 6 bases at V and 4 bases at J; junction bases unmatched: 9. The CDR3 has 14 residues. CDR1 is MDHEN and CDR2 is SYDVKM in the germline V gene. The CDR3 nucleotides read TGTGCCAGCAGACCTACAGGGGCAAGATACGAGCAGTACTTC. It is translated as CASRPTGARYEQYF.

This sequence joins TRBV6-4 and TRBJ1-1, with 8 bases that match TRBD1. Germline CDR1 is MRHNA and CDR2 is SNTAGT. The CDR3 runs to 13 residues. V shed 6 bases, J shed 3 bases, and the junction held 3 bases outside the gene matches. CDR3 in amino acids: CASSNRGDTEAFF. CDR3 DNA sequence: TGTGCCAGCAGCAACAGGGGGGACACTGAAGCTTTCTTT.

The CDR3 loop reads CASSQFLTGLGTEAFF. For the CDR3, the DNA is TGCGCCAGCAGCCAATTTCTAACAGGGTTGGGCACTGAAGCTTTCTTT. The chain employs TRBV4-1 and TRBJ1-1; D perhaps matches TRBD1 (6 bases). The CDR3 is made up of 16 amino acids. Trimming removed 2 bases at V and 4 bases at J, with 17 bases between. Germline V gene data show CDR1 as MGHRA and CDR2 as YSYEKL.

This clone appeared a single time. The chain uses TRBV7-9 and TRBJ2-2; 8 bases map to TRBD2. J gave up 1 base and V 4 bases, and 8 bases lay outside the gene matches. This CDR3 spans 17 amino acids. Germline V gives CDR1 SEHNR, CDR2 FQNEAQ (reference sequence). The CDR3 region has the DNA TGTGCCAGCAGCTCGTTAGCGGGACACCTGAACACCGGGGAGCTGTTTTTT. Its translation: CASSSLAGHLNTGELFF.

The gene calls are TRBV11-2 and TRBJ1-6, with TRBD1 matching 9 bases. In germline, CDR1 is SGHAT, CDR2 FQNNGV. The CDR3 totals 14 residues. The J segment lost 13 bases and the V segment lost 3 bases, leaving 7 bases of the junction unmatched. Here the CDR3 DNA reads TGTGCCAGCAGCTTCGGACAGGGGAATTACCCCCTCCACTTT. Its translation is CASSFGQGNYPLHF.

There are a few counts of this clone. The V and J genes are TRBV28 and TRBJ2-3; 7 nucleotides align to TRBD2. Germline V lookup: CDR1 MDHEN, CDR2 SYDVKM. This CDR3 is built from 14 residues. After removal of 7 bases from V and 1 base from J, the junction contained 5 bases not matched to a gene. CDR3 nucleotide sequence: TGTGCCAGCAAGCGGGCGGGAGGCACAGATACGCAGTATTTT. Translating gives CASKRAGGTDTQYF.

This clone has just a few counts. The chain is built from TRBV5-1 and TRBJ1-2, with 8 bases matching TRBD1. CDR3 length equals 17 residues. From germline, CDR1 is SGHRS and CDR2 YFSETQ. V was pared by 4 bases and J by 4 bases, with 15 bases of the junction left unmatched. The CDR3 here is CASSPRSGDRTIYGYTF. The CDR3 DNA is TGCGCCAGCAGCCCTCGGTCCGGGGACAGGACGATCTATGGCTACACCTTC. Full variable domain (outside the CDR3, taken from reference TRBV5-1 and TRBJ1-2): KAGVTQTPRYLIKTRGQQVTLSCSPISGHRSVSWYQQTPGQGLQFLFEYFSETQRNKGNFPGRFSGRQFSNSRSEMNVSTLELGDSALYLCASSPRSGDRTIYGYTFGSGTRLTVV.

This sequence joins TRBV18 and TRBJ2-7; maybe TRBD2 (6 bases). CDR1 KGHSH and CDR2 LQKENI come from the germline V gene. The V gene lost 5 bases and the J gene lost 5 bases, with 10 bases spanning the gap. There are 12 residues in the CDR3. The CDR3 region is CASSKWGDEQYF. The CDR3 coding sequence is TGTGCCAGCTCAAAATGGGGGGACGAGCAGTACTTC.

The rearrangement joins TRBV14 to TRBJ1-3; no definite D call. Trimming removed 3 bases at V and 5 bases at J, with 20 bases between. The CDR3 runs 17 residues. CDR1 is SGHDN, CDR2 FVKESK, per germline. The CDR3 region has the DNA TGTGCCAGCAGCCATCGGTACAGCTTCTTTTTAAGAAACACCATATATTTT. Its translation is CASSHRYSFFLRNTIYF.

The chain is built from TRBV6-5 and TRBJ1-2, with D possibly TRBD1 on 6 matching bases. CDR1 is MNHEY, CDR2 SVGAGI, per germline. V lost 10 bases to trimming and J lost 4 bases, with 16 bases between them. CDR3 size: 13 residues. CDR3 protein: CATSRTEFYGYTF. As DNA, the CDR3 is TGTGCCACCTCAAGGACAGAGTTCTATGGCTACACCTTC.

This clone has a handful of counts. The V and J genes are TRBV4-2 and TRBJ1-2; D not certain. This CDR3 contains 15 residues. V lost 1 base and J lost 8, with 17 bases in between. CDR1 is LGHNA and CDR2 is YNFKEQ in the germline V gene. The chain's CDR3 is CASSQAAADTGGYTF. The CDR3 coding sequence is TGTGCCAGCAGCCAAGCGGCAGCCGACACGGGAGGCTACACCTTC.

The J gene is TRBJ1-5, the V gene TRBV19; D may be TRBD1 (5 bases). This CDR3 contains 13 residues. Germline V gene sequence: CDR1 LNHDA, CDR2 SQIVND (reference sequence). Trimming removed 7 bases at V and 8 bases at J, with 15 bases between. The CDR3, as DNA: TGTGCCAGTAAAAGCCAGGCCAGGGAGCCCCAGCATTTT. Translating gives CASKSQAREPQHF.

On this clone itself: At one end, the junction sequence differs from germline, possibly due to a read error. CDR3 sequence reads: CSSSFASYEQYF. Written as DNA, the CDR3 is TGTTCCAGCAGCTTTGCCAGCTACGAGCAGTACTTC. The chain joins TRBV7-9 to TRBJ2-7; D unresolved. The length of the CDR3 is 12 residues. Per germline, CDR1 SEHNR and CDR2 FQNEAQ (reference sequence).

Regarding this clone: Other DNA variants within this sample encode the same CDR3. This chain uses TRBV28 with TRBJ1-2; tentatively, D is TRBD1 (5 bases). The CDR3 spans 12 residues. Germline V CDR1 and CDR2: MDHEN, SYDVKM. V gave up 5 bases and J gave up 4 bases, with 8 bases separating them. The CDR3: CASSQGAYGYTF. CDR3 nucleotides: TGTGCCAGCAGTCAAGGGGCCTATGGCTACACCTTC.

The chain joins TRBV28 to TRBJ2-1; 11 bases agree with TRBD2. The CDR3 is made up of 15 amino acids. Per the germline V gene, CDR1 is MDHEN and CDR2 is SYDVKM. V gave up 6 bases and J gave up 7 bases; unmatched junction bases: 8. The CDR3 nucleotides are TGTGCCAGCAGCATTAGCGGGGGGGGTCTTAATGAGCAGTTCTTC. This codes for CASSISGGGLNEQFF.

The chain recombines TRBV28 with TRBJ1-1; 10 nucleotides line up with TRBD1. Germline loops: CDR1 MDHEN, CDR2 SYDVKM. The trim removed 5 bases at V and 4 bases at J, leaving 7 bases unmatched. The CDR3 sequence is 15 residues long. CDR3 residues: CASSPLGTGATEAFF. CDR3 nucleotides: TGTGCCAGCAGTCCACTCGGGACAGGGGCCACTGAAGCTTTCTTT.